This T cell receptor beta chain comes out of a study of cytomegalovirus exposure and HLA in healthy donors. PCR primers comprised 60 Vbeta and 13 Jbeta primers. Using immunoSEQ multiplex PCR, the repertoire was profiled, and TCRdb retains in-frame clones only, with some absent. Counted here are about 170,000 clones, approximately 80% occurring once; the ten biggest clones make up 2.5% to 3.5%. Germline lookup yields CDR1 SGHKS and CDR2 YYEKEE (reference sequence). This CDR3 is 15 amino acids long. V shed 4 bases, J shed 7 bases, and the junction held 8 bases outside the gene matches. This clone was counted a single time.

The chain recombines TRBV5-5 with TRBJ1-5, with 10 bases lining up with TRBD1. The sequence was obtained from a woman in her forties or fifties in good health and CMV-seropositive. Sequencing input: PBMCs. The CDR3 DNA reads as TGTGCCAGCAGCCCGACAGGGGGCATAGGACAGCCCCAGCATTTT. This sequence encodes CASSPTGGIGQPQHF. Full variable domain (outside the CDR3, taken from reference TRBV5-5 and TRBJ1-5): DAGVTQSPTHLIKTRGQQVTLRCSPISGHKSVSWYQQVLGQGPQFIFQYYEKEERGRGNFPDRFSARQFPNYSSELNVNALLLGDSALYLCASSPTGGIGQPQHFGDGTRLSIL.